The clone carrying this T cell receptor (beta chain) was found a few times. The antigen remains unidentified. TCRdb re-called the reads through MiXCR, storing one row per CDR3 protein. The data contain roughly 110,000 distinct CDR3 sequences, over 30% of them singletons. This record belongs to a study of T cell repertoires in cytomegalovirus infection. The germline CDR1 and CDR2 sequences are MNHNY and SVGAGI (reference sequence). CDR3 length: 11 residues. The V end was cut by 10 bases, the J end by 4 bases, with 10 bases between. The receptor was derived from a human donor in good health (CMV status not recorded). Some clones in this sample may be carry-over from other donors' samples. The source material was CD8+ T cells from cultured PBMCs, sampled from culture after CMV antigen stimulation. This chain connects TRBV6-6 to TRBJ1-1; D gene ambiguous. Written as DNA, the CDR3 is TGTGCCATCTACACGGGCACTGAAGCTTTCTTT. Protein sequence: CAIYTGTEAFF.